This TCR beta chain was captured by sequencing in a study of T-cell memory formation after mild COVID-19. Study-level background: TCR clusters were mostly donor specific.

5'RACE primed at constant segments yielded TCR alpha and TCR beta cDNA libraries bearing sample barcodes and UMIs. TCRdb ran MiXCR on the 5' RACE reads and lists one entry per CDR3 protein. The sample carries around 300,000 distinct CDR3 sequences, 13% to 15% recorded once. On this clonotype itself: The antigen remains undetermined.

Study-level points and caveats: Later expanders leaned CD4+, whereas day 15 to 85 contracting clones were balanced CD4/CD8.

Sequences were obtained from PBMCs or a T cell subset sorted from them (not recorded which). The sequence derives from a man aged 18-30 years who had mild COVID-19 (a few samples of this study predate the infection). Cell type and time point are not known.

Here the CDR3 reads CATSREGARQPQHF. CDR3 coding DNA: TGTGCCACCAGCAGAGAGGGGGCGCGACAGCCCCAGCATTTT. V and J are TRBV15 and TRBJ1-5, with a weak D call TRBD1 (6 bases). V gave up 0 bases and J gave up 7 bases, with 10 bases separating them. The CDR3 spans 14 residues. The germline gives CDR1 LNHNV, CDR2 YYDKDF (reference sequence).